This note documents a single TCR beta chain sequence. The data derive from a study of blood T cell repertoires in COVID-19. Across the whole study: The samples span acute and convalescent COVID-19 from the United States, Italy and Spain. Nucleic acid was either cDNA or gDNA, and it came from T cells, B-cell-depleted T cells, or PBMCs.

CDR3 length: 16 residues. The germline V gene encodes CDR1 MDHEN and CDR2 SYDVKM. V lost 3 bases to trimming and J lost 4 bases; unmatched junction nucleotides: 1. The repertoire was sequenced with immunoSEQ multiplex PCR; TCRdb's copy has only in-frame clones and lacks some. The table has 290,000 or so clones, around 87% seen once. Sequencing used peripheral blood. The source is an older man with acute or convalescent COVID-19. The V gene is TRBV28, the J gene TRBJ2-3; TRBD2 agrees at 16 bases. CDR3 sequence reads: CASSLGLAGGSDTQYF. The CDR3 nucleotides are TGTGCCAGCAGTTTGGGACTAGCGGGGGGGTCAGATACGCAGTATTTT.